These T cell receptor beta chains were read from a single sample in a study of T cell changes during pregnancy in multiple sclerosis. TCRdb's copy holds only in-frame clones and misses some; the assay was immunoSEQ multiplex PCR. The sample gives fewer than 45,000 clones, approximately 91% of which show up once; around 4.3% is in the top ten. This material consisted of peripheral blood, taken in the second trimester of pregnancy. The receptors here all came from a female donor in good health, enrolled as a control in a pregnancy study. Each CDR3 is given with its conserved first and last residue. A D gene is named only where the DNA matches it firmly. Rows give clone size only sometimes, using once, few, many, or a class for an expanded clone.

few,TRBJ2-1,TRBV19,TRBD1,CASQGQGNEQFF,TGTGCCAGCCAGGGACAGGGAAATGAGCAGTTCTTC
-,TRBJ1-2,TRBV10-3,TRBD1,CAISVGTGESGGYTF,TGTGCCATCAGTGTAGGGACAGGGGAGTCGGGTGGCTACACCTTC
once,TRBJ2-7,TRBV4-2,-,CASSQGSQDSSYEQYF,TGTGCCAGCAGCCAAGGATCGCAGGACTCGTCCTACGAGCAGTACTTC
-,TRBJ1-3,TRBV19,-,CASRLQGGNTIYF,TGTGCCAGTAGGTTACAGGGTGGAAACACCATATATTTT
-,TRBJ2-3,TRBV5-1,TRBD1,CASSLGQGGFTDTQYF,TGCGCCAGCAGCCTCGGACAGGGGGGCTTCACAGATACGCAGTATTTT
-,TRBJ1-5,TRBV7-2,TRBD1,CASSTDRGDQPQHF,TGTGCCAGCAGCACGGACAGGGGAGACCAGCCCCAGCATTTT
-,TRBJ2-1,TRBV6-4,TRBD1,CASSGTGQGGNEQFF,TGTGCCAGCAGTGGCACGGGACAGGGGGGAAATGAGCAGTTCTTC
-,TRBJ2-1,TRBV19,-,CASSTLGNEQFF,TGTGCCAGTAGTACCCTAGGAAATGAGCAGTTCTTC
-,TRBJ1-1,TRBV7-2,TRBD1,CASSAGQANTEAFF,TGTGCCTCGTCCGCCGGACAGGCTAACACTGAAGCTTTCTTT
-,TRBJ1-2,TRBV4-2,TRBD1,CASSQPRQGSYGYTF,TGTGCCAGCAGCCAACCTCGACAGGGGAGCTATGGCTACACCTTC
-,TRBJ2-6,TRBV18,TRBD1,CASSLRTGQGVTGANVLTF,TGTGCCAGCTCACTGAGGACGGGACAGGGGGTCACTGGGGCCAACGTCCTGACTTTC
-,TRBJ2-1,TRBV29-1,TRBD2,CSVEAGGYNEQFF,TGCAGCGTGGAAGCGGGAGGGTACAATGAGCAGTTCTTC
-,TRBJ2-7,TRBV7-9,TRBD1,CASSASRDRGEQYF,TGTGCCAGCAGCGCCAGCCGGGACAGGGGCGAGCAGTACTTC
-,TRBJ2-3,TRBV7-2,TRBD2,CASSLAVGLAGTDTQYF,TGTGCCAGCAGCTTAGCAGTGGGACTAGCGGGGACAGATACGCAGTATTTT
-,TRBJ2-5,TRBV13,TRBD2,CASSLPGGPETQYF,TGTGCCAGCAGCTTACCGGGGGGGCCGGAGACCCAGTACTTC
-,TRBJ2-5,TRBV5-4,-,CASSLDWPGSQETQYF,TGTGCCAGCAGCTTGGATTGGCCAGGTTCACAAGAGACCCAGTACTTC
-,TRBJ1-4,TRBV4-1,TRBD1,CASSQDLAGGLPNEKLFF,TGCGCCAGCAGCCAAGATCTCGCAGGGGGCCTTCCTAATGAAAAACTGTTTTTT
-,TRBJ1-1,TRBV9,TRBD1,CASSHSGTVGWGTEAFF,TGTGCCAGCAGCCACTCCGGGACAGTTGGTTGGGGGACTGAAGCTTTCTTT
-,TRBJ2-3,TRBV5-1,TRBD2,CASRPGTSGGPGTQYF,TGCGCCAGCAGGCCCGGGACTAGCGGGGGCCCTGGTACGCAGTATTTT
-,TRBJ2-1,TRBV6-5,TRBD2,CASSYSWLAGGDEQFF,TGTGCCAGCAGTTACTCCTGGTTAGCGGGGGGTGATGAGCAGTTCTTC
-,TRBJ1-6,TRBV7-2,-,CASSLDSSYNSPLHF,TGTGCCAGCAGCCTAGACAGCTCCTATAATTCACCCCTCCACTTT
-,TRBJ2-3,TRBV19,TRBD1,CASSIGQGHTDTQYF,TGTGCCAGTAGTATAGGACAGGGACACACAGATACGCAGTATTTT
-,TRBJ2-5,TRBV11-2,TRBD2,CASSLVGAGLAGQETQYF,TGTGCCAGCAGCTTAGTCGGGGCAGGGCTAGCGGGCCAAGAGACCCAGTACTTC
-,TRBJ1-2,TRBV4-3,-,CASSQDGGVNYGYTF,TGCGCCAGCAGCCAAGATGGTGGAGTCAACTATGGCTACACCTTC
-,TRBJ2-7,TRBV5-6,-,CASSLGVVPKQYF,TGTGCCAGCAGCTTGGGAGTAGTCCCCAAGCAGTACTTC
-,TRBJ2-3,TRBV9,TRBD1,CASSSRSGQSTDTQYF,TGTGCCAGCAGCTCCCGTTCGGGACAGTCAACAGATACGCAGTATTTT
-,TRBJ2-1,TRBV4-2,-,CASSSWEITDEQFF,TGTGCCAGCAGCTCGTGGGAGATTACCGATGAGCAGTTCTTC
-,TRBJ2-7,TRBV27,TRBD2,CASSERGQYEQYF,TGTGCCAGTTCAGAGCGGGGGCAGTACGAGCAGTACTTC
once,TRBJ1-4,TRBV7-9,-,CASSLLRTVKPATNEKLFF,TGTGCCAGCAGCTTACTCCGGACAGTAAAACCTGCAACTAATGAAAAACTGTTTTTT
-,TRBJ1-6,TRBV18,TRBD1,CASSPRDRASPLHF,TGTGCCAGCTCACCTCGGGACAGGGCCTCACCCCTCCACTTT
-,TRBJ2-6,TRBV27,-,CATRAGANVLTF,TGTGCCACCAGGGCCGGGGCCAACGTCCTGACTTTC
-,TRBJ1-2,TRBV12-5,-,CASGPRAGAGAEGYTF,TGTGCTAGTGGTCCCCGTGCAGGGGCTGGGGCGGAAGGCTACACCTTC
once,TRBJ1-5,TRBV5-4,TRBD1,CASSSPGQGAGQPQHF,TGTGCCAGCAGCTCGCCGGGACAGGGGGCAGGTCAGCCCCAGCATTTT
-,TRBJ1-5,TRBV6-1,-,CASRSWGDNQPQHF,TGTGCCAGCAGATCGTGGGGAGACAATCAGCCCCAGCATTTT
-,TRBJ2-5,TRBV7-8,TRBD1,CASSARPGTGKETQYF,TGTGCCAGCAGCGCCCGCCCCGGGACAGGGAAGGAGACCCAGTACTTC
-,TRBJ1-2,TRBV4-3,-,CASSLNGQTHYGYTF,TGCGCCAGCAGCCTTAATGGACAGACACACTATGGCTACACCTTC
-,TRBJ2-1,TRBV29-1,TRBD2,CSVEELGGRRNEQFF,TGCAGCGTTGAAGAACTCGGCGGGAGGAGGAATGAGCAGTTCTTC
-,TRBJ1-5,TRBV6-6,-,CASRRGGDSNQPQHF,TGTGCCAGCAGAAGGGGGGGGGATAGCAATCAGCCCCAGCATTTT
once,TRBJ2-7,TRBV10-3,TRBD2,CAISQGLAGEYEQYF,TGTGCCATCAGCCAGGGACTAGCGGGAGAATACGAGCAGTACTTC
-,TRBJ1-2,TRBV28,-,CASSISRGYGYTF,TGTGCCAGCAGTATATCCAGGGGCTATGGCTACACCTTC
-,TRBJ1-3,TRBV6-5,-,CASSTGSGNTIYF,TGTGCCAGCAGCACAGGGTCTGGAAACACCATATATTTT
-,TRBJ1-4,TRBV19,TRBD1,CASSIDLGTVGGGKLFF,TGTGCCAGTAGTATAGATCTTGGGACAGTCGGAGGAGGAAAACTGTTTTTT
-,TRBJ2-7,TRBV28,-,CASSPKDRYEQYF,TGTGCCAGCAGTCCCAAAGACAGGTACGAGCAGTACTTC
-,TRBJ2-7,TRBV28,-,CASSYNRYSYEQYF,TGTGCCAGCAGTTACAACAGGTACTCCTACGAGCAGTACTTC
-,TRBJ2-2,TRBV10-3,TRBD1,CAISATSGGYTGELFF,TGTGCCATCAGTGCCACCTCAGGGGGCTACACCGGGGAGCTGTTTTTT
-,TRBJ2-7,TRBV9,-,CASSVEEGAYEQYF,TGTGCCAGCAGCGTAGAGGAGGGAGCCTACGAGCAGTACTTC
-,TRBJ2-7,TRBV30,-,CAWSPRDWREQYF,TGTGCCTGGAGTCCCCGGGACTGGAGGGAGCAGTACTTC
-,TRBJ2-7,TRBV11-2,-,CASSLSLYEQYF,TGTGCCAGCAGCTTGTCCTTGTACGAGCAGTACTTC
-,TRBJ1-2,TRBV11-2,-,CASSRGGDSGYTF,TGTGCCAGCTCGCGGGGGGGGGATAGTGGCTACACCTTC